This T cell receptor (beta chain) was sequenced during a study of regulatory T cells in long-lasting Graves disease. The wider study: Persistent cases were those of Graves' disease that involved over 5 years of antithyroid drugs with positive TSH receptor antibodies. Study-level results: Not thyroid tissue but only peripheral blood was studied. Newly diagnosed Graves' patients had higher TCR diversity than persistent ones.

Building of the TCR beta libraries involved iRepertoire HTBI primers and Arm-PCR of CDR3 regions. A single record per CDR3 protein comes from TCRdb applying MiXCR to the multiplex PCR reads. The sample holds 430,000 or so distinct CDR3 sequences; around a fifth are singletons and the top ten take more than 13%. The germline V and J ends were trimmed by 6 bases and 6 bases, with 18 bases remaining between them. This CDR3 has 14 residues. The time point: persistent/refractory GD, antithyroid drugs over 5 years with positive TRAb. TCR sequences were obtained from RNA taken from PBMCs. American Thyroid Association guidelines defined how Graves' disease was diagnosed. Ten or more counts support this clonotype. Its matching antigen is unknown.

Sequencing used peripheral blood mononuclear cells (PBMCs), obtained when the disease was refractory, from a patient treated with antithyroid drugs. This chain links TRBV12-3 or TRBV12-4 with TRBJ2-7; tentatively, D is TRBD1 (7 bases). The sequence was obtained from a female donor with Graves disease. The CDR3 region is CASRPAGGSGEQYF. Written as DNA, the CDR3 is TGTGCCAGCAGACCCGCAGGGGGGTCGGGCGAGCAGTACTTC.